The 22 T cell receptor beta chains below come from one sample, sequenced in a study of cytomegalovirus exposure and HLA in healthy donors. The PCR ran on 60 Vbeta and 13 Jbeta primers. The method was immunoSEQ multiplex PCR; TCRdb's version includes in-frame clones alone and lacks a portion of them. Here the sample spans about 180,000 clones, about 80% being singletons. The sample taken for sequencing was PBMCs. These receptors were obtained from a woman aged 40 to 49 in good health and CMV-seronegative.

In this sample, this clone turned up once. In DNA form, the CDR3 reads TGCGCCAGCAGCTTGGCCGGAGCTACAAGCACAGATACGCAGTATTTT. This gives the protein CASSLAGATSTDTQYF. This sequence joins TRBV5-1 and TRBJ2-3; D is unclear. CDR3 length equals 16 residues. V lost 0 bases and J 0 bases, leaving 11 bases between the germline ends. CDR1 and CDR2 from the germline V gene are SGHRS and YFSETQ.

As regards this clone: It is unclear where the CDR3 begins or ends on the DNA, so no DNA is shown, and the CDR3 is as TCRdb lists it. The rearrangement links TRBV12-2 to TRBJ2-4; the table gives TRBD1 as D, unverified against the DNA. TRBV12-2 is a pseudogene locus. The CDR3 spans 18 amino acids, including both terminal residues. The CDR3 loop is CASRSLVGTGIAKNIQYF.

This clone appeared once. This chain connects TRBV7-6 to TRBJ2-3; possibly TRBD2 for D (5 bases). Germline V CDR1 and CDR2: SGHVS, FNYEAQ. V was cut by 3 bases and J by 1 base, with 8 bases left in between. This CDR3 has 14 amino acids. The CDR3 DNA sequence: TGTGCCAGCAGCTTGAGGGTGGGCACAGATACGCAGTATTTT. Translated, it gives CASSLRVGTDTQYF.

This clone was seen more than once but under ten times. Here the CDR3 reads CASSLSGRGNYGYTF. Written as DNA, the CDR3 is TGTGCCAGCAGCTTATCCGGTAGGGGAAACTATGGCTACACCTTC. The chain links TRBV7-2 to TRBJ1-2, with D perhaps matching TRBD1 (5 bases). V dropped 2 bases and J dropped 2 bases, with 12 bases sitting between them. CDR3 size: 15 residues. Per the germline V gene, CDR1 is SGHTA and CDR2 is FQGNSA.

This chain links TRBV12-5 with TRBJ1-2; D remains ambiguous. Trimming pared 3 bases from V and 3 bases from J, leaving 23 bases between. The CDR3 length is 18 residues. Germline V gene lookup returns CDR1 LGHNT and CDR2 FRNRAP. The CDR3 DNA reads TGTGCTAGTGGTTTTGGAGCGGTTGGAGGGAATAGGGACTATGGCTACACCTTC. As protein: CASGFGAVGGNRDYGYTF.

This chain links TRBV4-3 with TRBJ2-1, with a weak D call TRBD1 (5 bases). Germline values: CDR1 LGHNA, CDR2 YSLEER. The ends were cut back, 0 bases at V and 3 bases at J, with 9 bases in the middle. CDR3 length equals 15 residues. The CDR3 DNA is TGCGCCAGCAGCCAAGAAAGCGACAGCTACAATGAGCAGTTCTTC. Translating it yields CASSQESDSYNEQFF.

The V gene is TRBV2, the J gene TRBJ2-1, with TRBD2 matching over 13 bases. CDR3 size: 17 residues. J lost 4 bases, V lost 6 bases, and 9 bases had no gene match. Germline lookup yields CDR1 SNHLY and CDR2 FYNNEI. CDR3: CASRGGLAGELYNEQFF. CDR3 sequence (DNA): TGTGCCAGCAGGGGAGGACTAGCGGGAGAGTTATACAATGAGCAGTTCTTC.

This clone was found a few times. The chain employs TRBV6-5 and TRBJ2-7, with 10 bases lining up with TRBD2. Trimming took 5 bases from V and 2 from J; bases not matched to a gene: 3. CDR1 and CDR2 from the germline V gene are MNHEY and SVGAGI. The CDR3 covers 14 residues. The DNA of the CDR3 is TGTGCCAGCAGTCGTCTAGCGGGGGCCTACGAGCAGTACTTC. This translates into CASSRLAGAYEQYF.

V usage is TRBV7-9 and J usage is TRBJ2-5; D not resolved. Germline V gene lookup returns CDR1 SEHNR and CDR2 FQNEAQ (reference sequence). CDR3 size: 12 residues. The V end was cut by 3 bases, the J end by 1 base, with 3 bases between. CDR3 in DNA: TGTGCCAGCAGCTTCTCCCAAGAGACCCAGTACTTC. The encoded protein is CASSFSQETQYF.

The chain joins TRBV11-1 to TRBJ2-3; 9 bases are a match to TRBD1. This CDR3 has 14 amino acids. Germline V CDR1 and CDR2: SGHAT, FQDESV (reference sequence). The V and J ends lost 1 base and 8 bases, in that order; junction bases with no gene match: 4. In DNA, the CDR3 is TGTGCCAGCAGCTTAGACAGGGGGCACGTTACGCAGTATTTT. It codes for CASSLDRGHVTQYF.

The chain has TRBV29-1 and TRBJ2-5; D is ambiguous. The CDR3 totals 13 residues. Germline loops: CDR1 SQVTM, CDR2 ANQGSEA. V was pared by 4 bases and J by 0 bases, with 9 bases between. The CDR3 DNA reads TGCAGCGTTGCACAGTCGTACCAAGAGACCCAGTACTTC. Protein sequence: CSVAQSYQETQYF. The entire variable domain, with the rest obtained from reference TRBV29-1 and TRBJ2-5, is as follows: SAVISQKPSRDICQRGTSLTIQCQVDSQVTMMFWYRQQPGQSLTLIATANQGSEATYESGFVIDKFPISRPNLTFSTLTVSNMSPEDSSIYLCSVAQSYQETQYFGPGTRLLVL.

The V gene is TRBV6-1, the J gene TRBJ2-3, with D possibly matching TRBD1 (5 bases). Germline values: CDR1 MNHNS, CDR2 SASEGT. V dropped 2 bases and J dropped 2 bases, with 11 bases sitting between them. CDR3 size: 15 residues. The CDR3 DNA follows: TGTGCCAGCAGTGAAACCACAGGAGCCACAGATACGCAGTATTTT. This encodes CASSETTGATDTQYF.

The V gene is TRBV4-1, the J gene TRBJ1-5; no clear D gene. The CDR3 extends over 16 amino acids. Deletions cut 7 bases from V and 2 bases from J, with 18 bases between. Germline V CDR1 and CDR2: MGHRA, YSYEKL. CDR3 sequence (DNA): TGCGCCAGCACCGGAGCGTTTAGATCCGGCAATCAGCCCCAGCATTTT. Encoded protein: CASTGAFRSGNQPQHF.

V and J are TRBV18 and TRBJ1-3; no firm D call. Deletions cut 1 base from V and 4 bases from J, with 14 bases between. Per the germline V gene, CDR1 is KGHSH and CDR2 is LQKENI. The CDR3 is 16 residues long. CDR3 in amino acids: CASSPLPLTTGNTIYF. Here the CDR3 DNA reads TGTGCCAGCTCACCACTACCACTTACGACAGGAAACACCATATATTTT.

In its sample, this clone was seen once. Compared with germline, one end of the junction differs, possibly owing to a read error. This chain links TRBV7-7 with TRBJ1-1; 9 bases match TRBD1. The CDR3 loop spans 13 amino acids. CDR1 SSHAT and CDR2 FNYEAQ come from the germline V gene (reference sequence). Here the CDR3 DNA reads TGTGCTAGCAGCTTAGACAGGGGGGCTGAAGCTTTCTTT. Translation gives CASSLDRGAEAFF.

The CDR3, as DNA: TGTGCCAGCAGTCCCCTACCGACGGGGGGCTTATCCTACAATGAGCAGTTCTTC. Encoded protein: CASSPLPTGGLSYNEQFF. V is TRBV2 and J is TRBJ2-1, with D possibly matching TRBD2 (7 bases). This CDR3 has 18 residues. V gave up 5 bases and J gave up 1 base, with 21 bases separating them. Looked up from germline, CDR1 is SNHLY and CDR2 is FYNNEI.

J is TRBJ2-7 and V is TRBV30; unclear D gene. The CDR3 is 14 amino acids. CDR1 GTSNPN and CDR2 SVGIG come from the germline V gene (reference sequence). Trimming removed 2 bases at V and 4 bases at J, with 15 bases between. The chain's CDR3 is CAWSKAVLLYEQYF. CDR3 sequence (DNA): TGTGCCTGGAGTAAGGCGGTCCTGTTATACGAGCAGTACTTC.

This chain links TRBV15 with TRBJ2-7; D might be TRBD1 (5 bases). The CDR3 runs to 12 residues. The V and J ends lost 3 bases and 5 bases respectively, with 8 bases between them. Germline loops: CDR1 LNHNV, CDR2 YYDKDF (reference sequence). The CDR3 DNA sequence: TGTGCCACCAGCAGGGACACCGACGAGCAGTACTTC. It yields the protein CATSRDTDEQYF.

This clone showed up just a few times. CDR3 loop: CASSIDRDQPQHF. DNA of the CDR3: TGTGCCAGTAGTATAGACAGGGATCAGCCCCAGCATTTT. The chain employs TRBV19 and TRBJ1-5; tentatively, D is TRBD1 (5 bases). The CDR3 is 13 amino acids. From germline, CDR1 is LNHDA and CDR2 SQIVND (reference sequence). V was cut by 0 bases and J by 5 bases, with 5 bases left in between.

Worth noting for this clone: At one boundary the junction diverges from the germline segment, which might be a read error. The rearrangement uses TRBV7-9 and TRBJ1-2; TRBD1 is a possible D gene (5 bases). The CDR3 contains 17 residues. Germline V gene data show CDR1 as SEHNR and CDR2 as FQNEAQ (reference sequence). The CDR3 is CSSSKLNPLQAHYGYTF. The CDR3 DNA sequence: TGTTCCAGCAGCAAGCTAAACCCACTACAGGCGCACTATGGCTACACCTTC.

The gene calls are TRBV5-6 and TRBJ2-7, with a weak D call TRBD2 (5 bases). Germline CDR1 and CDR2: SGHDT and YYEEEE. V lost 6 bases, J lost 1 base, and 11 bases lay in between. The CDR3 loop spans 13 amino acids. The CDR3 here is CASKRTGSYEQYF. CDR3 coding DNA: TGTGCCAGCAAGAGGACTGGATCCTACGAGCAGTACTTC. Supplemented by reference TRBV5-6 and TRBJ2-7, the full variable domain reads DAGVTQSPTHLIKTRGQQVTLRCSPKSGHDTVSWYQQALGQGPQFIFQYYEEEERQRGNFPDRFSGHQFPNYSSELNVNALLLGDSALYLCASKRTGSYEQYFGPGTRLTVT.

This CDR3 reads CAIRGPGVDEQYF. The CDR3 region has the DNA TGTGCCATCCGAGGACCGGGGGTCGACGAGCAGTACTTC. The chain is built from TRBV10-3 and TRBJ2-7; weak D call: TRBD2 (6 bases). Trimming left V 8 bases short and J 5 bases short, with 16 bases between. From germline, CDR1 is ENHRY and CDR2 SYGVKD. The CDR3 runs 13 residues.